Only a few counts were recorded for the clone carrying this T cell receptor beta chain. Antigen: not known. TCRdb reprocessed the reads via MiXCR and lists one record per CDR3 protein. In the table there are hundreds of thousands of distinct CDR3 sequences, less than 25% of which are singletons. These data are taken from a study of T cell repertoires in cytomegalovirus infection. In the study overall: It was the public TCR beta signatures that indicated both CMV infection and matching HLA type.

Germline-derived CDR1 and CDR2 are ENHRY and SYGVKD. There are 15 residues in the CDR3. Deletions cut 5 bases from V and 3 bases from J, with 17 bases between. Study-level results: Accumulated public TCR beta family frequency recognized individuals carrying CMV together with the relevant HLA. Within the response measured ex vivo, HLA-C-restricted CMV-specific TCR beta clonotypes were dominant.

The V and J genes are TRBV10-3 and TRBJ2-7; D could derive from TRBD1 or TRBD2 (5 bases each). Sequencing was carried out using CD8+ T cells from PBMCs. This TCR derives from a human donor in good health (CMV status not recorded). Some clones in this sample may be carry-over from other donors' samples. The DNA of the CDR3 is TGTGCCATCAGTACTAGGCAAGCAGGGCGCTACGAGCAGTACTTC. Amino acids: CAISTRQAGRYEQYF.